This T cell receptor (beta chain) was captured by sequencing in a study of PD-1 blockade in classical Hodgkin lymphoma. For this clone: Its antigen remains unidentified.

Every patient had relapsed following autologous stem cell transplantation, and cohorts differed in brentuximab vedotin exposure. This table comes from immunoSEQ multiplex PCR, and its TCRdb copy is limited to in-frame clones, with some not included. Of about 110,000 clones detected, roughly 87% appear once; the ten largest clones hold 20%. The length of the CDR3 is 14 residues. Germline values: CDR1 GTSNPN, CDR2 SVGIG (reference sequence). Trimming removed 4 bases from V and 7 bases from J; junction bases left unmatched: 7. General observations from the study: Newly diagnosed patients had diversity similar to the baseline diversity of complete responders.

The source material was peripheral blood mononuclear cells (PBMCs), sampled before the second cycle of nivolumab. This TCR came from a human donor with classical Hodgkin lymphoma. The chain links TRBV30 to TRBJ1-3; 10 nucleotides align to TRBD1. CDR3 bases: TGTGCCTGGAAGTTTGACAGGGGGCTGAACACCATATATTTT. Its translation: CAWKFDRGLNTIYF.